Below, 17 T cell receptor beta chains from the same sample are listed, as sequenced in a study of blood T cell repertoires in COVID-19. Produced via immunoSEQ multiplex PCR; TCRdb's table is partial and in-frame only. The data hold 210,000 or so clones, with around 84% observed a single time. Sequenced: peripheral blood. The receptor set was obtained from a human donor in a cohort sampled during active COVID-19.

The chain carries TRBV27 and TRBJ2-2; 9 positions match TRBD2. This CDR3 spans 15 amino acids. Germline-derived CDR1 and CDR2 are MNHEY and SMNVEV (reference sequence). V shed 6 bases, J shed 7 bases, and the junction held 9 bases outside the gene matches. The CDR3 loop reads CASSPTKRGVGELFF. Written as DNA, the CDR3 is TGTGCCAGCAGCCCGACTAAGCGGGGGGTCGGGGAGCTGTTTTTT.

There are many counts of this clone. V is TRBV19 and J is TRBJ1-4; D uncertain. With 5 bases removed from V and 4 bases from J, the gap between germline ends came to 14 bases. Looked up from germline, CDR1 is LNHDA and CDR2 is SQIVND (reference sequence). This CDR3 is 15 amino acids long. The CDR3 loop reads CASSVQARVNEKLFF. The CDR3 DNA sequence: TGTGCCAGTAGTGTCCAGGCCAGAGTTAATGAAAAACTGTTTTTT.

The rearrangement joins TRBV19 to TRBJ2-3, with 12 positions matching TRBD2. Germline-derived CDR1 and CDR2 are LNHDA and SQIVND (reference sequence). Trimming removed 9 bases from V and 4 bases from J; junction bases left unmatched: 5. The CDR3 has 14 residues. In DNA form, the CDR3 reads TGTGCCAGCAGAACTAGCGGGGGGCCAGATACGCAGTATTTT. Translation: CASRTSGGPDTQYF.

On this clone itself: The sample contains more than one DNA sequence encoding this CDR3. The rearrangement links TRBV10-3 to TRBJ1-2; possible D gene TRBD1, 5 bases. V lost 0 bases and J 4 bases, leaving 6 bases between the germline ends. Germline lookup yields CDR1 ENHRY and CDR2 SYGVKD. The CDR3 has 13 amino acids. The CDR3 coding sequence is TGTGCCATCAGTGAGTCCGGGGGCTATGGCTACACCTTC. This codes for CAISESGGYGYTF.

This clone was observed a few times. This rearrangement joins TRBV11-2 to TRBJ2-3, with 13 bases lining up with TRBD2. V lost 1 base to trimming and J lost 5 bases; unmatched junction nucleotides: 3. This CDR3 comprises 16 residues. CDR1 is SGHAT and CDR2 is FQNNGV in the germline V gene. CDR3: CASSLGTSGRGDTQYF. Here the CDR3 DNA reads TGTGCCAGCAGCTTAGGGACTAGCGGGAGAGGAGATACGCAGTATTTT.

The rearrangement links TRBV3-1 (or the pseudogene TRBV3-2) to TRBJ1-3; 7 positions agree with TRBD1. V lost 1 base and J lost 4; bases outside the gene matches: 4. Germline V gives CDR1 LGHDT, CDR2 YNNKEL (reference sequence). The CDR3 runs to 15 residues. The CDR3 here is CASSQGDREGNTIYF. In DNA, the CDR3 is TGTGCCAGCAGCCAAGGAGACAGGGAAGGAAACACCATATATTTT.

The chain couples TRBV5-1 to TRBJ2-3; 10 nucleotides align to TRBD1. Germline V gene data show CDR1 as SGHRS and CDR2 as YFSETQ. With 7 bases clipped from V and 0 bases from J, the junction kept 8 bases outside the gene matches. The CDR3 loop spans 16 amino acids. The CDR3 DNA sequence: TGCGCCAGCCAGGGACAGGGGAAAGTGAGCACAGATACGCAGTATTTT. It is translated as CASQGQGKVSTDTQYF.

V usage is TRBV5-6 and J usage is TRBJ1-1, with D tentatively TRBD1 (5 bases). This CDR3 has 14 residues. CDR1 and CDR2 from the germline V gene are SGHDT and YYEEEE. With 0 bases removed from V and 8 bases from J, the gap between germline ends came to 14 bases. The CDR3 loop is CASSLGGAASEAFF. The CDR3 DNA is TGTGCCAGCAGCTTGGGTGGGGCCGCGTCGGAAGCTTTCTTT.

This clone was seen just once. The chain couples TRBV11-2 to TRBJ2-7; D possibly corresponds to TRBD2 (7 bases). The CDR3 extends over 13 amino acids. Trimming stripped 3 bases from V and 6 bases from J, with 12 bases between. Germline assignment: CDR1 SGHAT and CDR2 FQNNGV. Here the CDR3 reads CASSLGGASEQYF. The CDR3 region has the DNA TGTGCCAGCAGCTTGGGGGGGGCCTCCGAGCAGTACTTC.

CDR3 in DNA: TGCGCCAGCAGCTTGTCGACAGGGTTCTATGGCTACACCTTC. Encoded protein: CASSLSTGFYGYTF. This chain connects TRBV5-1 to TRBJ1-2; TRBD1 aligns across 7 bases. Germline V lookup: CDR1 SGHRS, CDR2 YFSETQ. The V gene end was trimmed by 1 base and the J gene end by 4 bases; junction bases not matched to a gene: 4. The CDR3 covers 14 residues. The complete variable domain, with remaining parts taken from reference TRBV5-1 and TRBJ1-2, reads KAGVTQTPRYLIKTRGQQVTLSCSPISGHRSVSWYQQTPGQGLQFLFEYFSETQRNKGNFPGRFSGRQFSNSRSEMNVSTLELGDSALYLCASSLSTGFYGYTFGSGTRLTVV.

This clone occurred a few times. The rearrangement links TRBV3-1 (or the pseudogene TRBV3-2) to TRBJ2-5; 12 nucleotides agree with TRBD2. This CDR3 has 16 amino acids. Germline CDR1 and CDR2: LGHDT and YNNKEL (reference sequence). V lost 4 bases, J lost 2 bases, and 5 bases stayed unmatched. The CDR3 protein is CASSPEGLAGQETQYF. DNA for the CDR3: TGTGCCAGCAGCCCGGAAGGACTAGCGGGACAAGAGACCCAGTACTTC.

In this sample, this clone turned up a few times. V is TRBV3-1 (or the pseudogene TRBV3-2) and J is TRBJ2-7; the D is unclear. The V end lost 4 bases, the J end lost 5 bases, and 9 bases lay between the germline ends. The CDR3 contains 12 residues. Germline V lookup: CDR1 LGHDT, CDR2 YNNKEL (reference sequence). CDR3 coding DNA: TGTGCCAGCAGCCTTTCTCGTGACGAGCAGTACTTC. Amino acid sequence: CASSLSRDEQYF.

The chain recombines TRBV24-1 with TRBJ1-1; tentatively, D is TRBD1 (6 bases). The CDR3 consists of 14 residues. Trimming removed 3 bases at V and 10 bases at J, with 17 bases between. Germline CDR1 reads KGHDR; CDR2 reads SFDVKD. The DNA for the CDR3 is TGTGCCACCAGTGATAACACAGGGACGGGGAGAGCTTTCTTT. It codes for CATSDNTGTGRAFF.

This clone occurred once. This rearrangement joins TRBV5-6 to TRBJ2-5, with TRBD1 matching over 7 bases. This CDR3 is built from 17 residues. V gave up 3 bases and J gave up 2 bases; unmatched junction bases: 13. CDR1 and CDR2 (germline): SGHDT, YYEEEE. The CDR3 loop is CASSWGFSGTVQETQYF. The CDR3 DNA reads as TGTGCCAGCAGCTGGGGGTTCTCGGGGACAGTTCAAGAGACCCAGTACTTC.

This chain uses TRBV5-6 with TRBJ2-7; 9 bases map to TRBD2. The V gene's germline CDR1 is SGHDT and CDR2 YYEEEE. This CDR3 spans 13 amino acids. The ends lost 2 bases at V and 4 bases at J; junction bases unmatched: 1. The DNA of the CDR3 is TGTGCCAGCAGCTTCAGCGGGGGGTACGAGCAGTACGTC. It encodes CASSFSGGYEQYV.

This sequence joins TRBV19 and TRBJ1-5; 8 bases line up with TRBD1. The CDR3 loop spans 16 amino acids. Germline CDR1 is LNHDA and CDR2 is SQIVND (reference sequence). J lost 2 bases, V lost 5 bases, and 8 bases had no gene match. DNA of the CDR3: TGTGCCAGTAGTGGGGGGCCGGACAGGGGCAATCAGCCCCAGCATTTT. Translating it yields CASSGGPDRGNQPQHF.

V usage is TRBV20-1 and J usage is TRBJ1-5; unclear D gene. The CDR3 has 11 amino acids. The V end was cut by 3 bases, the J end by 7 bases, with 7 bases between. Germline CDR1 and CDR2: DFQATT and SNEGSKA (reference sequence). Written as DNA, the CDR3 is TGCAGTGCTAGTTCCGGGCAGCCCCAGCATTTT. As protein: CSASSGQPQHF.